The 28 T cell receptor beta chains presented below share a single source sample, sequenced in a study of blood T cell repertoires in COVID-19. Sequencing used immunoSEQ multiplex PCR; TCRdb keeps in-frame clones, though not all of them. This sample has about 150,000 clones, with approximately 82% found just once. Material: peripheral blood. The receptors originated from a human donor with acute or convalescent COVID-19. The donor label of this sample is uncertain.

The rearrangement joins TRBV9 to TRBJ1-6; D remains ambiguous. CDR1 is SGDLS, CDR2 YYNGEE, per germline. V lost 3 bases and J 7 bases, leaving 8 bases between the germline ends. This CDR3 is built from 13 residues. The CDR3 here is CASSEIQNSPLHF. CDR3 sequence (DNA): TGTGCCAGCAGCGAAATACAGAATTCACCCCTCCACTTT.

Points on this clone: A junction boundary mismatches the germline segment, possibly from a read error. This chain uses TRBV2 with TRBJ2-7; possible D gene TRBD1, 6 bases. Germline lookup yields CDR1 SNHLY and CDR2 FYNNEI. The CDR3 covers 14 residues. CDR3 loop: CASSEWSDSSGEDF. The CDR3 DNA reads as TGTGCCAGCAGTGAATGGTCCGACAGCTCAGGGGAAGACTTC.

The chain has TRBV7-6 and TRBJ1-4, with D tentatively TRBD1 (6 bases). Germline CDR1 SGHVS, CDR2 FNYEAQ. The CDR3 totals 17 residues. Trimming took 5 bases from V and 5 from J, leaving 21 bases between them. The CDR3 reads CASSLLLRDKFNEKLFF. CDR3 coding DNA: TGTGCCAGCAGCCTCCTACTAAGGGACAAGTTCAATGAAAAACTGTTTTTT. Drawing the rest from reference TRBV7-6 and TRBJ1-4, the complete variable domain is GAGVSQSPRYKVTKRGQDVALRCDPISGHVSLYWYRQALGQGPEFLTYFNYEAQQDKSGLPNDRFSAERPEGSISTLTIQRTEQRDSAMYRCASSLLLRDKFNEKLFFGSGTQLSVL.

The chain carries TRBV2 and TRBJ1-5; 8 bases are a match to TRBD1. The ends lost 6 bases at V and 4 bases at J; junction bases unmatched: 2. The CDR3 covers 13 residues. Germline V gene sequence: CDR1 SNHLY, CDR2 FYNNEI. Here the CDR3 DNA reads TGTGCCAGCAGGGACAGGGATAATCAGCCCCAGCATTTT. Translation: CASRDRDNQPQHF.

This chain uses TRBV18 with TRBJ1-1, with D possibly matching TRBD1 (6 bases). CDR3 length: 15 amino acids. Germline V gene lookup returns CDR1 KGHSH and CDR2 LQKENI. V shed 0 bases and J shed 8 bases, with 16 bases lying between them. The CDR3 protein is CASSPPGRGSREAFF. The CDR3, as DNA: TGTGCCAGCTCACCACCGGGCAGGGGAAGTCGGGAAGCTTTCTTT.

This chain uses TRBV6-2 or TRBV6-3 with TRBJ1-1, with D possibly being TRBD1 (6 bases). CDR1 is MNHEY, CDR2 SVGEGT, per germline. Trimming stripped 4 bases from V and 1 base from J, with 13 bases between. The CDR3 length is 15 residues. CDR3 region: CASSFGGAGNTEAFF. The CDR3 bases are TGTGCCAGCAGTTTTGGGGGCGCAGGGAACACTGAAGCTTTCTTT.

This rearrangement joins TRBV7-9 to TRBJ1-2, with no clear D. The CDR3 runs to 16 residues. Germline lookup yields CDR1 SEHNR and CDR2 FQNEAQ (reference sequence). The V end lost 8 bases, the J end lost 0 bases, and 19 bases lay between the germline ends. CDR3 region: CASVGDSYLANYGYTF. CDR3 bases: TGTGCCAGCGTAGGAGACTCTTACTTAGCTAACTATGGCTACACCTTC. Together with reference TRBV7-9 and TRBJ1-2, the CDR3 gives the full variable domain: DTGVSQNPRHKITKRGQNVTFRCDPISEHNRLYWYRQTLGQGPEFLTYFQNEAQLEKSRLLSDRFSAERPKGSFSTLEIQRTEQGDSAMYLCASVGDSYLANYGYTFGSGTRLTVV.

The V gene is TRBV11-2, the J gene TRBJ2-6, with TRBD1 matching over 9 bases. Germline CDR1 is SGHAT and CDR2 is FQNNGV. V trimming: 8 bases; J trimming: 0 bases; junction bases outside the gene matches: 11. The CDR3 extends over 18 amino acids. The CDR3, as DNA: TGTGCCAGCCACCCAGGACAGGGGCCCCACTCTGGGGCCAACGTCCTGACTTTC. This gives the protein CASHPGQGPHSGANVLTF. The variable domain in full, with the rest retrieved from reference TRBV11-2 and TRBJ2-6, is EAGVAQSPRYKIIEKRQSVAFWCNPISGHATLYWYQQILGQGPKLLIQFQNNGVVDDSQLPKDRFSAERLKGVDSTLKIQPAKLEDSAVYLCASHPGQGPHSGANVLTFGAGSRLTVL.

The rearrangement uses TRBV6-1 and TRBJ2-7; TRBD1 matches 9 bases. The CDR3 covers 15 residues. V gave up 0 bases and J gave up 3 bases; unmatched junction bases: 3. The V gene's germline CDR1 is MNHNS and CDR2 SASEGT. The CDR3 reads CASSEAWTGVYEQYF. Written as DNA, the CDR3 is TGTGCCAGCAGTGAAGCTTGGACAGGGGTCTACGAGCAGTACTTC.

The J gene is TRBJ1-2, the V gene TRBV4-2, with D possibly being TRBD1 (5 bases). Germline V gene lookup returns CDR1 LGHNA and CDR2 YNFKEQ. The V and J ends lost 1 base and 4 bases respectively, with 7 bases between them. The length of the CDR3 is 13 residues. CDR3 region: CASSQGGGYGYTF. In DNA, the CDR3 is TGTGCCAGCAGCCAAGGGGGGGGCTATGGCTACACCTTC.

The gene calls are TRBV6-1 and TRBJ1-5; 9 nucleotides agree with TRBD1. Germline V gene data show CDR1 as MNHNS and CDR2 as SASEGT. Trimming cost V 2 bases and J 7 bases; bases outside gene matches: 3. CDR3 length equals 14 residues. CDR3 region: CASSETGGWQPQHF. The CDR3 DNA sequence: TGTGCCAGCAGTGAAACAGGGGGCTGGCAGCCCCAGCATTTT.

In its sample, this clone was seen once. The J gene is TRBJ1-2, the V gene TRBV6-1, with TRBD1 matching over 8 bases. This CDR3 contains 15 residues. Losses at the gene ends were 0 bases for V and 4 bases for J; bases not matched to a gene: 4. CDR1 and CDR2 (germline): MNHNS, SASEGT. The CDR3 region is CASSEARTGSYGYTF. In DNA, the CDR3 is TGTGCCAGCAGTGAAGCTCGGACAGGGAGCTATGGCTACACCTTC.

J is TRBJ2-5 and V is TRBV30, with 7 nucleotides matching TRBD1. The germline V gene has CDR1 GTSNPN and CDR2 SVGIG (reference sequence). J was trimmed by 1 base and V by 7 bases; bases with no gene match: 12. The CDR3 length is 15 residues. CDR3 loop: CASAPWDSTQETQYF. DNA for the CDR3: TGTGCCTCCGCCCCCTGGGACAGTACCCAAGAGACCCAGTACTTC.

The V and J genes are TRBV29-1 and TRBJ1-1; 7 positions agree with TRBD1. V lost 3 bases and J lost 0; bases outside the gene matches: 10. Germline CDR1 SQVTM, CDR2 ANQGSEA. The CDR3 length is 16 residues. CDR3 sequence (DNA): TGCAGCGTTGAGGGTACAGGGGTCGTTATGAACACTGAAGCTTTCTTT. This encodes CSVEGTGVVMNTEAFF.

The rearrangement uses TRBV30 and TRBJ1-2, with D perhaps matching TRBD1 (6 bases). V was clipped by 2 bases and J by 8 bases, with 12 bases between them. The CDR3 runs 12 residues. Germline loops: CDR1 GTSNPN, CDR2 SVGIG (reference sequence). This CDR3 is CAWSWQGIGYTF. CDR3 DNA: TGTGCCTGGAGTTGGCAGGGGATAGGCTACACCTTC.

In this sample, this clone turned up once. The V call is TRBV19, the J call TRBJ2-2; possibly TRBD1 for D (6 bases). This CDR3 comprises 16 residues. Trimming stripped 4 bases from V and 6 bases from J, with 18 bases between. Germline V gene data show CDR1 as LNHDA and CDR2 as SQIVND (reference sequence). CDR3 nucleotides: TGTGCCAGTAGTACCCGACAGGAAGGAGCGGCCGGGGAGCTGTTTTTT. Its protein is CASSTRQEGAAGELFF.

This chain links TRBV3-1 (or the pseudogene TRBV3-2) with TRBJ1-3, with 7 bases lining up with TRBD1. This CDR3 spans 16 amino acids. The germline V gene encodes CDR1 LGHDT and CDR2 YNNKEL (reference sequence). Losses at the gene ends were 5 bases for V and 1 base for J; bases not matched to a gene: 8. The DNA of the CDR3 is TGTGCCAGCAGCTTCCTGAGGGGGCGGTCTGGAAACACCATATATTTT. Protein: CASSFLRGRSGNTIYF.

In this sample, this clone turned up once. CDR3 sequence: CASSLGGRINQPQHF. CDR3 nucleotide sequence: TGTGCCAGTAGCCTTGGCGGGAGGATTAATCAGCCCCAGCATTTT. The rearrangement joins TRBV19 to TRBJ1-5; D is ambiguous. CDR3 length: 15 residues. Trimming pared 6 bases from V and 4 bases from J, leaving 16 bases between. Germline V gene data show CDR1 as LNHDA and CDR2 as SQIVND (reference sequence).

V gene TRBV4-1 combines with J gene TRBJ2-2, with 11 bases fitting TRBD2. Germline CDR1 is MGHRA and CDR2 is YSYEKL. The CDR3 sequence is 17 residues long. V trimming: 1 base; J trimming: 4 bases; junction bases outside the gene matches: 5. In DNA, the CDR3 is TGCGCCAGCAGCCAAGGGGCTAGCGGGGGGACCACCGGGGAGCTGTTTTTT. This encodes CASSQGASGGTTGELFF.

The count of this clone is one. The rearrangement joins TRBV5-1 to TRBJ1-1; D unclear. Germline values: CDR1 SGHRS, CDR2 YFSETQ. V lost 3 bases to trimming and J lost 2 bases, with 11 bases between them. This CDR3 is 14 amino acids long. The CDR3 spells CASSSLGGNTEAFF. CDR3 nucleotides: TGCGCCAGCAGCTCCCTAGGTGGTAACACTGAAGCTTTCTTT. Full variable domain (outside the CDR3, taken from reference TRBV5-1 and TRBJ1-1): KAGVTQTPRYLIKTRGQQVTLSCSPISGHRSVSWYQQTPGQGLQFLFEYFSETQRNKGNFPGRFSGRQFSNSRSEMNVSTLELGDSALYLCASSSLGGNTEAFFGQGTRLTVV.

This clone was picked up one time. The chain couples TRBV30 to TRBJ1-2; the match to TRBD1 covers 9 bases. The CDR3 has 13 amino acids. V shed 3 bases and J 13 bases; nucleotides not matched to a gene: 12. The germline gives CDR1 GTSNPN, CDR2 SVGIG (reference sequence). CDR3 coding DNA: TGTGCCTGGAGCGAAATCCGGGACAGGGCAGGCACCTTC. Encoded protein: CAWSEIRDRAGTF.

The CDR3: CASSLERGAQYF. The CDR3 coding sequence is TGTGCCAGCAGCTTAGAGCGGGGGGCCCAGTACTTC. The J gene is TRBJ2-5, the V gene TRBV11-2; 8 nucleotides align to TRBD2. CDR1 SGHAT and CDR2 FQNNGV come from the germline V gene. CDR3 size: 12 residues. V shed 0 bases and J 9 bases; nucleotides not matched to a gene: 0. The entire variable domain, with the rest obtained from reference TRBV11-2 and TRBJ2-5, is as follows: EAGVAQSPRYKIIEKRQSVAFWCNPISGHATLYWYQQILGQGPKLLIQFQNNGVVDDSQLPKDRFSAERLKGVDSTLKIQPAKLEDSAVYLCASSLERGAQYFGPGTRLLVL.

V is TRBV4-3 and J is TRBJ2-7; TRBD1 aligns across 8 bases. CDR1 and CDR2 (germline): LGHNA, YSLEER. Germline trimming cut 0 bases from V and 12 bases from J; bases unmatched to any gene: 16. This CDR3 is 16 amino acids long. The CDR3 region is CASSQDHSGGDLSVYF. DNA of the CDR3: TGCGCCAGCAGCCAAGATCATTCAGGGGGCGATCTTTCTGTGTACTTC.

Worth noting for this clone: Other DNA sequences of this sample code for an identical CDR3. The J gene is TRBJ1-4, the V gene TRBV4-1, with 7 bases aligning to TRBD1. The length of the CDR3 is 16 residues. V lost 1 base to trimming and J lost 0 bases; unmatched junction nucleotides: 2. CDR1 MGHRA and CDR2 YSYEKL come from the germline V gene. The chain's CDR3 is CASSQGQGATNEKLFF. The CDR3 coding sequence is TGCGCCAGCAGCCAAGGACAGGGCGCAACTAATGAAAAACTGTTTTTT.

The CDR3 DNA sequence: TGTGCCAGTAGTATGGGACAGGGGGATGGGCTGTTTTTT. Protein: CASSMGQGDGLFF. The rearrangement uses TRBV19 and TRBJ2-2, with 11 bases aligning to TRBD1. The J segment lost 13 bases and the V segment lost 3 bases, leaving 4 bases of the junction unmatched. Germline CDR1 LNHDA, CDR2 SQIVND (reference sequence). CDR3 length: 13 amino acids. The full variable domain, in which reference TRBV19 and TRBJ2-2 provide the parts outside the CDR3, is DGGITQSPKYLFRKEGQNVTLSCEQNLNHDAMYWYRQDPGQGLRLIYYSQIVNDFQKGDIAEGYSVSREKKESFPLTVTSAQKNPTAFYLCASSMGQGDGLFFGEGSRLTVL.

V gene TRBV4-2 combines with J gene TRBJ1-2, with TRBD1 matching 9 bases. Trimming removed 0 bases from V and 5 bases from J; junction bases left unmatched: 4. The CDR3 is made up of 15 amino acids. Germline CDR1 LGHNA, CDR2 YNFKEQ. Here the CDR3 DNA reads TGTGCCAGCAGCCAAGATACAGGGGGCAAGTATGGCTACACCTTC. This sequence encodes CASSQDTGGKYGYTF.

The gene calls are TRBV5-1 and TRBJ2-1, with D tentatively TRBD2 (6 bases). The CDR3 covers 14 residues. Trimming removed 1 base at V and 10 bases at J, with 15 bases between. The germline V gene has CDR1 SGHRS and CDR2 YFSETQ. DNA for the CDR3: TGCGCCAGCAGCTTGCCCCAGGAGGGGCAGGAGCAGTTCTTC. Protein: CASSLPQEGQEQFF.

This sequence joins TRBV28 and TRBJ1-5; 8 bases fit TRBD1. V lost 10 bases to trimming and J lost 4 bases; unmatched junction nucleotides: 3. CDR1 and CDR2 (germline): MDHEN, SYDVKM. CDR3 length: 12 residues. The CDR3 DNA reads TGTGCCATCCAGGGGGCGAATCAGCCCCAGCATTTT. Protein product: CAIQGANQPQHF.